A single sample gave rise to the 2 T cell receptor beta chains below, sequenced in a study of T cell changes during pregnancy in multiple sclerosis. Some clones are missing from TCRdb's copy, which holds only in-frame ones; the method was immunoSEQ multiplex PCR. The profile shows approximately 34,000 clones, almost 90% of them singletons. Sequencing used CD8+ T cells from peripheral blood mononuclear cells, obtained after pregnancy. These TCRs come from a female donor with multiple sclerosis, enrolled in a pregnancy study.

This chain links TRBV5-6 with TRBJ1-2; 7 bases align to TRBD1. V was clipped by 6 bases and J by 1 base; unmatched bases: 12. CDR1 is SGHDT and CDR2 is YYEEEE in the germline V gene. CDR3 length equals 16 residues. CDR3 in DNA: TGTGCCAGCACCTCCCCAGGGACAGTTATTAACTATGGCTACACCTTC. Translation: CASTSPGTVINYGYTF.

This chain uses TRBV4-2 with TRBJ2-5; possible D gene TRBD1, 6 bases. Germline CDR1 reads LGHNA; CDR2 reads YNFKEQ. The length of the CDR3 is 15 residues. With 4 bases removed from V and 3 bases from J, the gap between germline ends came to 15 bases. CDR3 nucleotides: TGTGCCAGCAGCCTTTTCGAACAGGGAAAAGAGACCCAGTACTTC. It is translated as CASSLFEQGKETQYF.